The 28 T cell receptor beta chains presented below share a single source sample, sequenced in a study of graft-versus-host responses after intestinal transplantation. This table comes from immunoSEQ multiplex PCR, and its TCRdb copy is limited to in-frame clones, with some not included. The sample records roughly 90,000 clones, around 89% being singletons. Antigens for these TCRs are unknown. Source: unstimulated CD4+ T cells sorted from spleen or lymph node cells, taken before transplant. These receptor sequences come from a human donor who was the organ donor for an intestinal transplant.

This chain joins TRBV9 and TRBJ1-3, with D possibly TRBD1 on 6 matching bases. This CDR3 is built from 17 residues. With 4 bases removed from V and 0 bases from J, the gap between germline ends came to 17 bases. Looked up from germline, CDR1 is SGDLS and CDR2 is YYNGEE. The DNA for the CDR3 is TGTGCCAGCAGCCCAATTCCAGGGGCCTACTCTGGAAACACCATATATTTT. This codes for CASSPIPGAYSGNTIYF.

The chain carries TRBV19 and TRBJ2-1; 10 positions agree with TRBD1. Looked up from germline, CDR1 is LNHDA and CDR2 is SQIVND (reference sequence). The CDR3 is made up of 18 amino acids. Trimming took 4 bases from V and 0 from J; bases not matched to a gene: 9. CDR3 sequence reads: CASSTPLRTGGSYNEQFF. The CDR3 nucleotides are TGTGCCAGTAGTACGCCCCTCCGGACAGGGGGCTCCTACAATGAGCAGTTCTTC.

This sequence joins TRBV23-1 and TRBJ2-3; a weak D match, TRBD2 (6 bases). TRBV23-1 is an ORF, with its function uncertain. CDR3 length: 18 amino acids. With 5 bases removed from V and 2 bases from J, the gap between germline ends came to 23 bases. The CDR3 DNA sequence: TGCGCCAGCAGTTTCCGCAGACTTCGGGACTCCTTCACAGATACGCAGTATTTT. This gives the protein CASSFRRLRDSFTDTQYF.

CDR3 bases: TGCGCCAGCAGTGATAGGGTAGCGGGAGGAATCGGGGAGCTGTTTTTT. It yields the protein CASSDRVAGGIGELFF. The genes are TRBV10-2 and TRBJ2-2, with 10 nucleotides matching TRBD2. The CDR3 contains 16 residues. Germline V gene sequence: CDR1 WSHSY, CDR2 SAAADI. V lost 3 bases, J lost 7 bases, and 8 bases stayed unmatched.

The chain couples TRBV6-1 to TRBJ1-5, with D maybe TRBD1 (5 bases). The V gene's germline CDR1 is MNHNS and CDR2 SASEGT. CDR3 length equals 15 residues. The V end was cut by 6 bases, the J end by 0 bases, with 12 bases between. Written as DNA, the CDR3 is TGTGCCAGCAGCCAGGGATTCGATAGCAATCAGCCCCAGCATTTT. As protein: CASSQGFDSNQPQHF.

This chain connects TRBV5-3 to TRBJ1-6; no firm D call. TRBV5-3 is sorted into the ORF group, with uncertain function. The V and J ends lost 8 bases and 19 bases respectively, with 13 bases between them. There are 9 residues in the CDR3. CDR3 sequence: CARGSVKHF. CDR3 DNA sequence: TGTGCCAGGGGCAGTGTCAAACACTTT.

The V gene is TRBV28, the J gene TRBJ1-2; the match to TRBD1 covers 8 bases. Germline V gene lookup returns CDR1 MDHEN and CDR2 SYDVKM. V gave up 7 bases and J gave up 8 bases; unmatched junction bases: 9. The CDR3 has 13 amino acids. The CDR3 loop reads CASMSGRGRGYTF. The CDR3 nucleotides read TGTGCCAGCATGTCAGGCAGGGGGCGCGGCTACACCTTC.

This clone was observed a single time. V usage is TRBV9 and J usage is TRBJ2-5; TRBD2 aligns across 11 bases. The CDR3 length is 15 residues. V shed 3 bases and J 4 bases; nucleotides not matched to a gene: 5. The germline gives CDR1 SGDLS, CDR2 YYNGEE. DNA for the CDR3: TGTGCCAGCAGCGGTATAGCGGGGGGGCGAGAGACCCAGTACTTC. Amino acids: CASSGIAGGRETQYF.

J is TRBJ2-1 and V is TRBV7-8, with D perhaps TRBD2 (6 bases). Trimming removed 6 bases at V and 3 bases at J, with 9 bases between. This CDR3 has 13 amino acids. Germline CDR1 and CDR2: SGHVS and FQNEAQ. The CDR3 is CASRAGLYNEQFF. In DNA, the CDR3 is TGTGCCAGCAGGGCGGGACTCTACAATGAGCAGTTCTTC.

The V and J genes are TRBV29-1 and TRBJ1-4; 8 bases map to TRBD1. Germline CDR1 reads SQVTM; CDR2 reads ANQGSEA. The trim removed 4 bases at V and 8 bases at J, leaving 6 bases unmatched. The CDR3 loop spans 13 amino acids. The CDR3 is CSVVDRGYEKLFF. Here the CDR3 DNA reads TGCAGCGTTGTTGACAGGGGTTACGAAAAACTGTTTTTT. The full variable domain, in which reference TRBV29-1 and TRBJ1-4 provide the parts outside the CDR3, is SAVISQKPSRDICQRGTSLTIQCQVDSQVTMMFWYRQQPGQSLTLIATANQGSEATYESGFVIDKFPISRPNLTFSTLTVSNMSPEDSSIYLCSVVDRGYEKLFFGSGTQLSVL.

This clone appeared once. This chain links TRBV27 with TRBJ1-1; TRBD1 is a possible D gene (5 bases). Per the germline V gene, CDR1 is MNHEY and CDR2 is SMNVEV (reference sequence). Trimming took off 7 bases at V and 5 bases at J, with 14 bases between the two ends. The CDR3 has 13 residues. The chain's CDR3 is CASTPQEGTEAFF. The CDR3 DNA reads TGTGCCAGCACCCCCCAGGAGGGGACTGAAGCTTTCTTT.

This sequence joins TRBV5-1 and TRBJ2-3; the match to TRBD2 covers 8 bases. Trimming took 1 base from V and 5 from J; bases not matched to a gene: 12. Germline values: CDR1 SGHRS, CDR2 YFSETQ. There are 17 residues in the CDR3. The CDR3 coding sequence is TGCGCCAGCAGCTTGTTACTGACGGGGGGGCGCTTAGATACGCAGTATTTT. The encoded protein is CASSLLLTGGRLDTQYF.

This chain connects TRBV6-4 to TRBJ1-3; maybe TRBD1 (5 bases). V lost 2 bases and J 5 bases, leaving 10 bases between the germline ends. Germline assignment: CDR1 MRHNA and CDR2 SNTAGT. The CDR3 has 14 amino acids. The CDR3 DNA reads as TGTGCCAGCAGTGACAGGGGTAGTAGAAACACCATATATTTT. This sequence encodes CASSDRGSRNTIYF.

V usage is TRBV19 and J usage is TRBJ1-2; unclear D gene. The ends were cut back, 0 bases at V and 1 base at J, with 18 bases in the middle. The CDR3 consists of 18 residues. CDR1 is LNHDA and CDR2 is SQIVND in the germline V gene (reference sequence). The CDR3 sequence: CASSIDPMDSILNYGYTF. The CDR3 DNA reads TGTGCCAGTAGTATAGATCCCATGGACTCTATTCTTAACTATGGCTACACCTTC. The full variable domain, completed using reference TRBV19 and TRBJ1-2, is DGGITQSPKYLFRKEGQNVTLSCEQNLNHDAMYWYRQDPGQGLRLIYYSQIVNDFQKGDIAEGYSVSREKKESFPLTVTSAQKNPTAFYLCASSIDPMDSILNYGYTFGSGTRLTVV.

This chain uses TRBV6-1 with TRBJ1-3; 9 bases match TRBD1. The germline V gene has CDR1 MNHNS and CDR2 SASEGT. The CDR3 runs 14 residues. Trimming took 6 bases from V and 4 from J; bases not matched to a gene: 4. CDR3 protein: CASRWGQGGNTIYF. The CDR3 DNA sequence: TGTGCCAGCAGGTGGGGACAGGGAGGAAACACCATATATTTT.

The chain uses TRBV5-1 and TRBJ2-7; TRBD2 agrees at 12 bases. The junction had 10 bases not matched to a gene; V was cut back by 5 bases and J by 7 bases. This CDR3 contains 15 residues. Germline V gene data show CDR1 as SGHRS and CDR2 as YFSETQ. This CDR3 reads CASSFASGRAGEQYF. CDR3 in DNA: TGCGCCAGCAGTTTCGCTAGCGGGAGGGCGGGAGAGCAGTACTTC.

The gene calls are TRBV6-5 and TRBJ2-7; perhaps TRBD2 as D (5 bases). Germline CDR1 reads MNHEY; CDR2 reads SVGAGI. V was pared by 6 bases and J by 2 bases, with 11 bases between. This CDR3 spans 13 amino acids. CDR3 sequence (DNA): TGTGCCAGCAGCGTGGACGGGACCTACGAGCAGTACTTC. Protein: CASSVDGTYEQYF.

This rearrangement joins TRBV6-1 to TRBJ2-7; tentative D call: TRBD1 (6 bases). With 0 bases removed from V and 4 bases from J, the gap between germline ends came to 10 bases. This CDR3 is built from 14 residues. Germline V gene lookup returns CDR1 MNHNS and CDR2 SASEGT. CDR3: CASSEASRGYEQYF. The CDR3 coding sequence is TGTGCCAGCAGTGAAGCCAGCAGGGGTTACGAGCAGTACTTC.

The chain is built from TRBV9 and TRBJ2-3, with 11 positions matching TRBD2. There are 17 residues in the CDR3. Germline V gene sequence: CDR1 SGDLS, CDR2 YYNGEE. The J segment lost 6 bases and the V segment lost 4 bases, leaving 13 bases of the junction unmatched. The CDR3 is CASSPLAGGPAFDTQYF. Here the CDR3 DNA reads TGTGCCAGCAGCCCCTTAGCGGGAGGGCCCGCGTTTGATACGCAGTATTTT.

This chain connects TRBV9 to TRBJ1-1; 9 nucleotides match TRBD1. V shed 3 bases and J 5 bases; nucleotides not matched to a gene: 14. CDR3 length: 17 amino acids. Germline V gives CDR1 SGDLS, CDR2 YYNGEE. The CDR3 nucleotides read TGTGCCAGCAGCGGGGAACCGGGACAGGGAATGGGGACTGAAGCTTTCTTT. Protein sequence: CASSGEPGQGMGTEAFF.

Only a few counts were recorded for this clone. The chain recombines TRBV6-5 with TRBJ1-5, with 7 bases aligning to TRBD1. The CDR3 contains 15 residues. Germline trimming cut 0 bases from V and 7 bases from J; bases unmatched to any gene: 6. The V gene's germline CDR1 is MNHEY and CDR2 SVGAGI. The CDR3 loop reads CASSYSRTGAQPQHF. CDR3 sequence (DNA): TGTGCCAGCAGTTACTCCCGGACAGGCGCCCAGCCCCAGCATTTT.

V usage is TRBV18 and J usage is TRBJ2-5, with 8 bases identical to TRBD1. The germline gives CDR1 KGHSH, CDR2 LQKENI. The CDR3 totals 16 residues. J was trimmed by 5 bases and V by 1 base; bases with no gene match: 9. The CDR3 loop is CASSPRTTGVGETQYF. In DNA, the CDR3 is TGTGCCAGCTCACCACGCACGACAGGGGTTGGGGAGACCCAGTACTTC.

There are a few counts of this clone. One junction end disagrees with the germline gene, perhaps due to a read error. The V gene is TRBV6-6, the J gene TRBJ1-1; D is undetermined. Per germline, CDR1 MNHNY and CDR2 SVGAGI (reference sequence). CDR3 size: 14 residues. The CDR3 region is CASSHSPSNTEAFF. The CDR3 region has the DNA TGTGCCAGCAGTCACTCTCCCTCGAACACTGAAGCTTTCTTT.

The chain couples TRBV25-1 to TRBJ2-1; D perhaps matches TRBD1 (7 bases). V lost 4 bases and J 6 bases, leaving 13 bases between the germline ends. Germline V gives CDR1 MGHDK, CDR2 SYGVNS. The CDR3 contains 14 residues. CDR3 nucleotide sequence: TGTGCCAGCAGTGTTCAGGGGGGCGGCAATGAGCAGTTCTTC. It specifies CASSVQGGGNEQFF.

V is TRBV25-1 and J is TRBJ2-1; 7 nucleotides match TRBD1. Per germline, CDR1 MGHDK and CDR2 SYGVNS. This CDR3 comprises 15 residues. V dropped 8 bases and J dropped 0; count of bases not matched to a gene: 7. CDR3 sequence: CASGIRGFSYNEQFF. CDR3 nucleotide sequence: TGTGCCAGCGGCATCAGGGGGTTCTCCTACAATGAGCAGTTCTTC. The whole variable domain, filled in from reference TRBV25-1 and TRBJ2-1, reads EADIYQTPRYLVIGTGKKITLECSQTMGHDKMYWYQQDPGMELHLIHYSYGVNSTEKGDLSSESTVSRIRTEHFPLTLESARPSHTSQYLCASGIRGFSYNEQFFGPGTRLTVL.

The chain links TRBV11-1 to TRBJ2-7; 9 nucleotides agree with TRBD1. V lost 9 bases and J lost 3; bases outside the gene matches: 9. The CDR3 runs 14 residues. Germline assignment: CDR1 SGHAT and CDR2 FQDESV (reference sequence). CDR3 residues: CASAPTGGYYEQYF. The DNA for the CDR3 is TGTGCCAGTGCGCCGACAGGGGGTTACTACGAGCAGTACTTC. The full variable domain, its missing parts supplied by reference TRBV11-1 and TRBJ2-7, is EAEVAQSPRYKITEKSQAVAFWCDPISGHATLYWYRQILGQGPELLVQFQDESVVDDSQLPKDRFSAERLKGVDSTLKIQPAELGDSAMYLCASAPTGGYYEQYFGPGTRLTVT.

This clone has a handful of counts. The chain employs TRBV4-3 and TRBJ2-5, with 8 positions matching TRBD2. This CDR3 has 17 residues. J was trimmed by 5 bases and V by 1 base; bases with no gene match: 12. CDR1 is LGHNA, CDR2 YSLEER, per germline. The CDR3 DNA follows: TGCGCCAGCAGCCAAGGTGCGTCGGGAGGGCCCGATGAGACCCAGTACTTC. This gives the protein CASSQGASGGPDETQYF.

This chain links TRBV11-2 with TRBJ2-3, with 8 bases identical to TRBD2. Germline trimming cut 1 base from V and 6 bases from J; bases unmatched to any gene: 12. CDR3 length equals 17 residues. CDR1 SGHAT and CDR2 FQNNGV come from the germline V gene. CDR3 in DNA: TGTGCCAGCAGCTTAGTGGTGGGTAGCGGGACGTGGGATACGCAGTATTTT. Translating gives CASSLVVGSGTWDTQYF.